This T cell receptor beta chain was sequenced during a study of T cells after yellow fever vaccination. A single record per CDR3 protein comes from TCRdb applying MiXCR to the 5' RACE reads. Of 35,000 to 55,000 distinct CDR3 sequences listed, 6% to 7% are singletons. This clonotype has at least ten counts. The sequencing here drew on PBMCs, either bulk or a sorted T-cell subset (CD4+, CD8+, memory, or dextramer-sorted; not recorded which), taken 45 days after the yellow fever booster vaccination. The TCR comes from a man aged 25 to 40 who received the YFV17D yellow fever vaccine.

As DNA, the CDR3 is TGTGCCAGCACCACAATCTGGGGGGCCGGGAGCACCGGGGAGCTGTTTTTT. Translation gives CASTTIWGAGSTGELFF. The chain couples TRBV12-3 or TRBV12-4 to TRBJ2-2; D possibly uses TRBD1 or TRBD2 (6 bases each). V shed 7 bases and J shed 4 bases, with 22 bases lying between them. The CDR3 consists of 17 residues.